The present T cell receptor beta chain was sequenced within a study of T cell repertoires in cytomegalovirus infection. Concerning this clonotype: Its antigen is still unknown.

From germline, CDR1 is MNHEY and CDR2 SVGEGT. There are 13 residues in the CDR3. Trimming cost V 8 bases and J 6 bases, with 11 bases left between them. MiXCR, run by TCRdb on the reads, gives a single entry per CDR3 protein. This table holds approximately 730,000 distinct CDR3 sequences, roughly a third found once. General study points: Within the response measured ex vivo, HLA-C-restricted CMV-specific TCR beta clonotypes were dominant. Summed frequency of shared TCR beta families picked out CMV carriers who also had the relevant HLA.

The chain uses TRBV6-2 or TRBV6-3 and TRBJ1-6; a weak D match, TRBD1 (6 bases). The receptor's source is a human donor in good health (CMV status not recorded). Some clones in this sample may be carry-over from other donors' samples. The sequences come from cultured PBMCs, collected from culture after CMV antigen stimulation. The DNA of the CDR3 is TGTGCCAGCCACCGGGACACTAATTCACCCCTCCACTTT. This gives the protein CASHRDTNSPLHF.